Below are 8 T cell receptor beta chains sequenced from a single sample in a study of blood T cell repertoires in COVID-19. The assay was immunoSEQ multiplex PCR, and TCRdb's table has in-frame clones only and misses some. Here the sample spans roughly 180,000 clones, approximately 80% being singletons. The specimen sequenced was PBMCs or T cells enriched from blood (not recorded which). These receptors were obtained from a man aged 60 to 75 who had been exposed to COVID-19.

The chain employs TRBV5-1 and TRBJ2-3; perhaps TRBD2 as D (6 bases). The CDR3 loop spans 13 amino acids. CDR1 and CDR2 from the germline V gene are SGHRS and YFSETQ. Trimming shortened V by 7 bases and J by 0 bases, and 9 bases separated the two germline ends. The CDR3 region is CASGTSSTDTQYF. CDR3 nucleotide sequence: TGCGCCAGCGGTACTAGCAGCACAGATACGCAGTATTTT.

Turning to this clone: Distinct nucleotide sequences in the sample also encode this CDR3. The J gene is TRBJ1-1, the V gene TRBV29-1; no firm D call. The germline CDR1 and CDR2 sequences are SQVTM and ANQGSEA. Trimming shortened V by 4 bases and J by 1 base, and 7 bases separated the two germline ends. The CDR3 runs 12 residues. As DNA, the CDR3 is TGCAGCGTTGGAGGCGGGAACACTGAAGCTTTCTTT. Translated, it gives CSVGGGNTEAFF.

The chain joins TRBV27 to TRBJ2-7; D possibly corresponds to TRBD1 (5 bases). The CDR3 length is 15 residues. Germline CDR1 and CDR2: MNHEY and SMNVEV (reference sequence). V gave up 3 bases and J gave up 0 bases, with 12 bases separating them. The CDR3 region is CASSFEAGPSYEQYF. In DNA, the CDR3 is TGTGCCAGCAGTTTTGAGGCAGGGCCCTCCTACGAGCAGTACTTC.

The table lists this clone with a few counts. V is TRBV10-1 and J is TRBJ2-5; 10 bases are a match to TRBD2. Germline V gene data show CDR1 as WNHNN and CDR2 as SYGVQD (reference sequence). This CDR3 is built from 15 residues. Trimming at V came to 6 bases and at J to 0 bases, leaving 4 bases not matched to a gene. CDR3 in DNA: TGCGCCAGCAGGGAAGGACTAGCGGACCAAGAGACCCAGTACTTC. Translating gives CASREGLADQETQYF.

The rearrangement joins TRBV28 to TRBJ1-1; unclear D gene. This CDR3 has 14 residues. Germline V gives CDR1 MDHEN, CDR2 SYDVKM. V was pared by 7 bases and J by 1 base, with 13 bases between. CDR3 coding DNA: TGTGCCAGCAAAGAGGTTCGGGGGAACACTGAAGCTTTCTTT. This encodes CASKEVRGNTEAFF.

The chain carries TRBV5-6 and TRBJ2-1; weak D call: TRBD2 (6 bases). The germline V gene encodes CDR1 SGHDT and CDR2 YYEEEE. The CDR3 runs 13 residues. V was trimmed by 4 bases and J by 6 bases, leaving 11 bases between them. CDR3 sequence (DNA): TGTGCCAGCAGCCGGGAGAGGGTCAATGAGCAGTTCTTC. This sequence encodes CASSRERVNEQFF.

The chain carries TRBV4-1 and TRBJ2-7, with 8 bases fitting TRBD2. This CDR3 contains 16 residues. J was trimmed by 1 base and V by 0 bases; bases with no gene match: 5. Germline loops: CDR1 MGHRA, CDR2 YSYEKL. In DNA, the CDR3 is TGCGCCAGCAGCCAAGATTTGGCTAGCGGGTCCTACGAGCAGTACTTC. It codes for CASSQDLASGSYEQYF.

The V and J genes are TRBV7-9 and TRBJ2-1, with TRBD2 identical over 13 bases. With V trimmed by 6 bases and J by 2 bases, 7 bases remained unmatched. The CDR3 sequence is 17 residues long. CDR1 and CDR2 (germline): SEHNR, FQNEAQ (reference sequence). CDR3 protein: CASSSLGTSGAYNEQFF. The CDR3 bases are TGTGCCAGCAGTTCGCTCGGGACTAGCGGGGCCTACAATGAGCAGTTCTTC.